Sequencing of this T cell receptor (beta chain) was carried out in a study of T cells after yellow fever vaccination. Via MiXCR, TCRdb re-called the 5' RACE reads, giving one row per CDR3 protein. This table holds 200,000 to 250,000 distinct CDR3 sequences, 6.9% found once. The CDR3 runs 11 residues. Trimming took off 7 bases at V and 6 bases at J, with 8 bases between the two ends. This clonotype was detected ten times or more. The receptor's source is a man aged 30 to 45 who received the YFV17D yellow fever vaccine. The sample consisted of CD4+ T cells sorted from PBMCs, taken 15 days after the yellow fever booster vaccination. V gene TRBV12-3 or TRBV12-4 combines with J gene TRBJ2-3; a possible D gene is TRBD1 (6 bases). CDR3: CASIQGDTQYF. In DNA, the CDR3 is TGTGCCAGCATCCAGGGGGATACGCAGTATTTT.